This is a list of T cell receptor beta chains from one sample in a study of blood T cell repertoires in COVID-19. Clones were sequenced by immunoSEQ multiplex PCR, and TCRdb holds only the in-frame ones, with some missing. The sample lists 250,000 to 400,000 clones; around 88% were seen once. Specimen: peripheral blood. These receptors all come from a woman under 40 with COVID-19, enrolled during active disease. CDR3s include the opening cysteine and the closing phenylalanine or tryptophan. Each record gives: clone size, D gene, V gene, J gene, CDR3 protein, CDR3 DNA. The D gene is left open where the match is weak. Only part of the rows carry a size: once, few, many, or a class if the clone is expanded.

-	-	TRBV3-1/TRBV3-2	TRBJ1-4	CASQGWPSEKLFF	TGTGCCAGCCAGGGGTGGCCGAGTGAAAAACTGTTTTTT
few	TRBD1	TRBV2	TRBJ1-6	CASSPTGTGLSPLHF	TGTGCCAGCAGTCCAACCGGGACAGGACTGTCACCCCTCCACTTT
-	-	TRBV19	TRBJ1-1	CASSIVQGTEAFF	TGTGCCAGTAGTATTGTACAGGGCACTGAAGCTTTCTTT
-	-	TRBV6-5	TRBJ1-2	CASSYSQKGRYGYTF	TGTGCCAGCAGTTACTCTCAGAAAGGGAGGTATGGCTACACCTTC
-	-	TRBV5-4	TRBJ2-7	CASSSDRLYEQYF	TGTGCCAGCAGCTCGGACAGACTCTACGAGCAGTACTTC
-	-	TRBV5-6	TRBJ2-5	CASSLYRETQYF	TGTGCCAGCAGCCTATACCGTGAGACCCAGTACTTC
-	-	TRBV6-1	TRBJ1-1	CASSYGQEAFF	TGTGCCAGCAGTTATGGGCAGGAAGCTTTCTTT
-	-	TRBV4-3	TRBJ1-6	CASSQDQGPNSPLHF	TGCGCCAGCAGCCAAGACCAGGGGCCTAATTCACCCCTCCACTTT
-	-	TRBV20-1	TRBJ1-2	CSASPQAPNWNGYTF	TGCAGTGCTAGTCCCCAGGCCCCCAACTGGAATGGCTACACCTTC
-	-	TRBV6-4	TRBJ2-1	CASSDSDNNEQFF	TGTGCCAGCAGTGACTCGGACAACAATGAGCAGTTCTTC
-	-	TRBV6-5	TRBJ1-2	CASRPDSTYGYTF	TGTGCCAGCAGACCAGACAGTACCTATGGCTACACCTTC
-	TRBD1	TRBV5-1	TRBJ1-2	CASSGDPGTGGGGYTF	TGCGCCAGCAGCGGCGACCCCGGGACAGGGGGCGGTGGCTACACCTTC
-	TRBD2	TRBV3-1/TRBV3-2	TRBJ2-5	CASSQPLAGGNQETQYF	TGTGCCAGCAGCCAACCCCTGGCGGGGGGAAACCAAGAGACCCAGTACTTC
-	-	TRBV19	TRBJ1-5	CASSIASTNQPQHF	TGTGCCAGTAGTATAGCGTCGACTAATCAGCCCCAGCATTTT
-	-	TRBV5-6	TRBJ1-2	CASSLVRGYGYTF	TGTGCCAGCAGCTTGGTCAGGGGCTATGGCTACACCTTC
-	-	TRBV10-1	TRBJ2-3	CASSESRAADTQYF	TGCGCCAGCAGTGAGTCGCGGGCGGCGGATACGCAGTATTTT
-	TRBD1	TRBV5-4	TRBJ1-2	CASSLTRDRGRYGYTF	TGTGCCAGCAGCTTGACCCGGGACAGGGGAAGGTATGGCTACACCTTC
few	-	TRBV7-9	TRBJ1-4	CASSRGETENEKLFF	TGTGCCAGCAGCCGAGGAGAGACGGAAAATGAAAAACTGTTTTTT
-	TRBD1	TRBV19	TRBJ1-5	CASSTDRANYNQPQHF	TGTGCCAGTAGTACGGACAGGGCCAATTACAATCAGCCCCAGCATTTT
-	-	TRBV25-1	TRBJ1-1	CASSAGEAFF	TGTGCCAGCAGTGCAGGGGAAGCTTTCTTT
-	TRBD2	TRBV28	TRBJ2-3	CASSSPGRGGPTDTQYF	TGTGCCAGCAGCTCTCCAGGGCGGGGGGGCCCGACAGATACGCAGTATTTT
-	TRBD2	TRBV28	TRBJ2-1	CASSLGEGKYNEQFF	TGTGCCAGCAGTTTGGGGGAGGGAAAATACAATGAGCAGTTCTTC
once	-	TRBV11-3	TRBJ2-2	CASSRGFPTGELFF	TGTGCCAGCAGCCGAGGGTTTCCCACCGGGGAGCTGTTTTTT
-	-	TRBV6-1	TRBJ1-2	CASSEAGQGGGGYTF	TGTGCCAGCAGTGAAGCCGGCCAGGGTGGTGGGGGCTACACCTTC
-	-	TRBV7-2	TRBJ1-1	CASSRRAISWSRDTEAFF	TGTGCCAGCAGCCGTAGGGCCATAAGTTGGTCGAGGGACACTGAAGCTTTCTTT
-	-	TRBV24-1	TRBJ1-5	CATSGAGGSNQPQHF	TGTGCCACCAGTGGGGCCGGGGGTAGCAATCAGCCCCAGCATTTT
-	TRBD1	TRBV5-1	TRBJ1-2	CASSLAGTGDFGYTF	TGCGCCAGCAGCTTGGCAGGGACAGGGGATTTTGGCTACACCTTC
-	-	TRBV5-6	TRBJ2-3	CASSPQGGGDTDTQYF	TGTGCCAGCAGCCCGCAGGGGGGTGGGGACACAGATACGCAGTATTTT
-	TRBD1	TRBV5-4	TRBJ1-4	CASSLGGQGISGEKLFF	TGTGCCAGCAGCTTGGGAGGACAGGGGATTTCGGGCGAAAAACTGTTTTTT
-	-	TRBV6-5	TRBJ1-5	CASSLGSSNQPQHF	TGTGCCAGCTCCCTGGGGAGTAGCAATCAGCCCCAGCATTTT
-	TRBD1	TRBV7-8	TRBJ1-6	CASSSRQGSDSPLHF	TGTGCCAGCAGCTCCAGACAGGGATCAGATTCACCCCTCCACTTT
-	TRBD1	TRBV7-8	TRBJ2-3	CASSTGTGTRVGADTQYF	TGTGCCAGCAGCACCGGGACAGGGACCCGGGTAGGGGCAGATACGCAGTATTTT
-	-	TRBV24-1	TRBJ1-1	CATSDLQYTEAFF	TGTGCCACCAGTGATTTACAGTACACTGAAGCTTTCTTT
-	-	TRBV7-8	TRBJ2-1	CASSLSTTGSYNEQFF	TGTGCCAGCAGCCTCTCGACTACCGGGAGCTACAATGAGCAGTTCTTC
-	TRBD2	TRBV6-4	TRBJ2-3	CATRAGTSGSVTDTQYF	TGTGCCACCAGAGCTGGGACTAGCGGCTCTGTGACAGATACGCAGTATTTT
-	TRBD1	TRBV10-3	TRBJ1-2	CAISARTGANYGYTF	TGTGCCATCAGTGCCCGGACAGGGGCTAACTATGGCTACACCTTC
-	-	TRBV5-1	TRBJ2-7	CASSLGSGANYEQYF	TGCGCCAGCAGCTTGGGATCAGGGGCTAACTACGAGCAGTACTTC
-	-	TRBV6-5	TRBJ2-7	CASSSPEVPSYEQYF	TGTGCCAGCAGTTCCCCCGAGGTACCCTCGTACGAGCAGTACTTC
-	-	TRBV7-9	TRBJ1-2	CASSLGTGAYGYTF	TGTGCCAGCAGCTTAGGAACAGGTGCCTATGGCTACACCTTC
-	-	TRBV9	TRBJ1-2	CASSEQGQRSTQTF	TGTGCCAGCAGCGAACAGGGCCAACGTTCTACACAAACCTTC
-	-	TRBV11-2	TRBJ1-4	CASSFSTNEKLFF	TGTGCCAGCAGCTTTTCTACTAATGAAAAACTGTTTTTT
-	-	TRBV4-2	TRBJ2-4	CASSQGNERDIQYF	TGTGCCAGCAGCCAAGGGAATGAGCGGGACATTCAGTACTTC
-	-	TRBV5-4	TRBJ1-5	CASSSGGVGQPQHF	TGTGCCAGCAGCTCGGGCGGGGTCGGTCAGCCCCAGCATTTT
-	TRBD1	TRBV5-5	TRBJ1-6	CASSFREGGPPNSPLHF	TGTGCCAGCAGCTTTCGCGAAGGGGGCCCCCCGAATTCACCCCTCCACTTT
-	TRBD2	TRBV7-7	TRBJ2-1	CASSLGLAGGDNEQFF	TGTGCTAGCAGCTTAGGGCTAGCGGGGGGAGATAATGAGCAGTTCTTC
-	-	TRBV9	TRBJ1-3	CASSLQDGSSGNTIYF	TGTGCCAGCAGCCTCCAGGACGGGAGCTCTGGAAACACCATATATTTT
-	-	TRBV7-2	TRBJ2-5	CASSSGGAPWETQYF	TGTGCCAGCAGCTCAGGCGGGGCGCCGTGGGAGACCCAGTACTTC
once	-	TRBV7-3	TRBJ2-7	CASSPYRGYEQYF	TGTGCCAGCAGCCCCTACCGGGGGTACGAGCAGTACTTC
-	-	TRBV6-2/TRBV6-3	TRBJ2-6	CASSYQASGANVLTF	TGTGCCAGCAGTTACCAGGCCTCTGGGGCCAACGTCCTGACTTTC
-	-	TRBV4-3	TRBJ1-3	CASSQDLFRYSGNTIYF	TGCGCCAGCAGCCAAGATTTATTCCGGTACTCTGGAAACACCATATATTTT